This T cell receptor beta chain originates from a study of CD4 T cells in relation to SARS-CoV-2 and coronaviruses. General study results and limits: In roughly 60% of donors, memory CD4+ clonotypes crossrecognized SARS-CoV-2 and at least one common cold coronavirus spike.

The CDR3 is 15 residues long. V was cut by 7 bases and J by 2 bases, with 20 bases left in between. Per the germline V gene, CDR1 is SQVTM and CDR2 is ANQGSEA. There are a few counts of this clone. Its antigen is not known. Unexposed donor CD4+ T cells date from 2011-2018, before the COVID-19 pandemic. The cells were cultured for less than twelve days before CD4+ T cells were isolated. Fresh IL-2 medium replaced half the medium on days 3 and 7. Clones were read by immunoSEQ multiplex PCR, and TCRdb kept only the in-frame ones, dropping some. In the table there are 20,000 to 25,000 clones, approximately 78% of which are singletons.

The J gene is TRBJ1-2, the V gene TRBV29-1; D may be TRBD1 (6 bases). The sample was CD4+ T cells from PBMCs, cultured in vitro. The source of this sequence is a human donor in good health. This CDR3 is CSGRDKQIKNYGYTF. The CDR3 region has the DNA TGCAGCGGCCGGGACAAACAAATTAAGAACTATGGCTACACCTTC. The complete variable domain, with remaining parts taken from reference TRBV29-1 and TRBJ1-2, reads SAVISQKPSRDICQRGTSLTIQCQVDSQVTMMFWYRQQPGQSLTLIATANQGSEATYESGFVIDKFPISRPNLTFSTLTVSNMSPEDSSIYLCSGRDKQIKNYGYTFGSGTRLTVV.